This T cell receptor beta chain was profiled in a study of technical replicates of blood from several donors. Generated by immunoSEQ multiplex PCR, the TCRdb table keeps only in-frame clones and is missing some. This table holds some 85,000 clones, around 94% found once. CDR1 is SEHNR and CDR2 is FQNEAQ in the germline V gene (reference sequence). V shed 3 bases, J shed 0 bases, and the junction held 7 bases outside the gene matches. The CDR3 extends over 18 amino acids. This chain joins TRBV7-9 and TRBJ2-6, with 8 bases that match TRBD1. The material sequenced was T cells isolated from PBMCs. This clonotype was obtained from a human donor in good health. In DNA form, the CDR3 reads TGTGCCAGCAGCTTCCCGGGACAGGAAACCTCTGGGGCCAACGTCCTGACTTTC. Protein: CASSFPGQETSGANVLTF.